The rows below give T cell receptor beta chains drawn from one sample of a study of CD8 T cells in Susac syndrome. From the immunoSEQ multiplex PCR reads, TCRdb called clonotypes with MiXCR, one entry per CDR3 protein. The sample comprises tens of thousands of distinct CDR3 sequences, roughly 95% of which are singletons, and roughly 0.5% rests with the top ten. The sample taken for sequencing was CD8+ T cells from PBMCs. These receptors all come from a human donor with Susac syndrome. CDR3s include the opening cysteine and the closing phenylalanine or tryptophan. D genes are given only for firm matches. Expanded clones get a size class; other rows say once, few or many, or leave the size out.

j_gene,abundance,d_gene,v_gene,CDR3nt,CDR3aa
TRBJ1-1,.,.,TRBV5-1,TGCGCCAGCAGCTTAGGGGATGGAGCTTTCTTT,CASSLGDGAFF
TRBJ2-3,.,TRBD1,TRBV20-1,TGCAGTGCCCCCTCCCGGGACAGATACTCCACAGATACGCAGTATTTT,CSAPSRDRYSTDTQYF
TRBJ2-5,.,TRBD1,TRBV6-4,TGTGCGCAGCTTCGGGACAGAAGCCAAGAGACCCAGTACTTC,CAQLRDRSQETQYF
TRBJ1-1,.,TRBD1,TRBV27,TGTGCCAGCAGTGGGGACAGGGGTAGCACTGAAGCTTTCTTT,CASSGDRGSTEAFF
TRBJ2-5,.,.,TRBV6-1,TGTGCCAGCAGTGAGGGAGCGGGTGGGACCCAGTACTTC,CASSEGAGGTQYF
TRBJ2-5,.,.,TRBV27,TGTGCCAGCAGCTCTTCGGGGCCCCAGTACTTC,CASSSSGPQYF
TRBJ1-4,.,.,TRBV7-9,TGTGCCAGCAGACTGGGTGAAAAACTGTTTTTT,CASRLGEKLFF
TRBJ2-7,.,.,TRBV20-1,TGCAGTGCTAGAGATCCGGTCAGGACCTACGAGCAGTACTTC,CSARDPVRTYEQYF
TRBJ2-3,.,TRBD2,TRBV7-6,TGTGCCAGCAGCTTAAGTCTAGCGGGGCGCACAGATACGCAGTATTTT,CASSLSLAGRTDTQYF
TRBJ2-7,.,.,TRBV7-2,TGTGCCAGCGCTGTTTCCGGGACTGCAGATTACGAGCAGTACTTC,CASAVSGTADYEQYF
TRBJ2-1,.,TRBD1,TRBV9,TGTGCCAGCAGCGTAGGGACAGGGACCTACAATGAGCAGTTCTTC,CASSVGTGTYNEQFF
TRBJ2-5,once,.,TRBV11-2,TGTGCCAGCAGCTTAGGAGGGAAGGGAACTAAAGAGACCCAGTACTTC,CASSLGGKGTKETQYF
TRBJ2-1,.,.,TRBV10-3,TGTGCCATCTTCAGGGTTTCCAACAATGAGCAGTTCTTC,CAIFRVSNNEQFF
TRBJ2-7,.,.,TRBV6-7,TGTGCCAGCTCAGAACAGGGTCCCTACGAGCAGTACTTC,CASSEQGPYEQYF
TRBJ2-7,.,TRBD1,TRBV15,TGTGCCACCAGCGACGGGGACAGGGGCTACGAGCAGTACTTC,CATSDGDRGYEQYF
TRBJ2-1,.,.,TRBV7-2,TGTGCCAGCAGCTTAGGGGGAGGAGGACATGAGCAGTTCTTC,CASSLGGGGHEQFF
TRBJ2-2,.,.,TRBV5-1,TGCGCCAGCAGCCCCCGTATAAGCGCCGGGGAGCTGTTTTTT,CASSPRISAGELFF
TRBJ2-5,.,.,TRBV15,TGTGCCACCAGCCGAGCAGGGCAGCAAGAGACCCAGTACTTC,CATSRAGQQETQYF
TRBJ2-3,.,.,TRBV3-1,TGTGCCAGCAGCCAAACGCGGGCCACAGATACGCAGTATTTT,CASSQTRATDTQYF
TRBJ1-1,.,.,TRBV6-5,TGTGCCAGCAGTTACTCCCCAAGAGGGCAGGGACAGAACACTGAAGCTTTCTTT,CASSYSPRGQGQNTEAFF
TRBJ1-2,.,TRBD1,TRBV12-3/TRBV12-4,TGTGCCAGCAGGACAGGGAGGTATGGCTACACCTTC,CASRTGRYGYTF
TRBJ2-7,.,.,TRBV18,TGTGCCAGCTCACCAGGGGGACTCACAGGTATCCACGAGCAGTACTTC,CASSPGGLTGIHEQYF
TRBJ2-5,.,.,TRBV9,TGTGCCAGCAGCCGCACGGGGTCAGCACAAGAGACCCAGTACTTC,CASSRTGSAQETQYF
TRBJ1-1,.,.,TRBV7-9,TGTGCCAGCAGCCCCCCCCAGGGGTCGAACACTGAAGCTTTCTTT,CASSPPQGSNTEAFF